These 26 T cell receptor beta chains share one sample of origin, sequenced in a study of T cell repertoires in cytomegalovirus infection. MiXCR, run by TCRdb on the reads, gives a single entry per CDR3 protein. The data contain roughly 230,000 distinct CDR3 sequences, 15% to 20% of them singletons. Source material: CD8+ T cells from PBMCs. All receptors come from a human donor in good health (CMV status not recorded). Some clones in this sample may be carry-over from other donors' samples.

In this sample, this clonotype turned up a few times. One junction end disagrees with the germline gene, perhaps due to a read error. This chain's CDR3 is CASSSRGDRTDTQYF. The CDR3 DNA follows: TGTGCTAGCAGCTCCCGGGGGGACCGCACAGATACGCAGTATTTT. The rearrangement links TRBV7-7 to TRBJ2-3; 7 bases align to TRBD2. The CDR3 is 15 amino acids. The germline V gene has CDR1 SSHAT and CDR2 FNYEAQ (reference sequence).

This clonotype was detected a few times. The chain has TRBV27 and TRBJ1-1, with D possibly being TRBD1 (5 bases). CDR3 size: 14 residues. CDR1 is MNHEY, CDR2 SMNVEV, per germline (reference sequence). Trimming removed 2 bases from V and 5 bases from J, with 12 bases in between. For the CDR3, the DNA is TGTGCCAGCAGTTTAGGGGCAGTTGGGACTGAAGCTTTCTTT. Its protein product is CASSLGAVGTEAFF.

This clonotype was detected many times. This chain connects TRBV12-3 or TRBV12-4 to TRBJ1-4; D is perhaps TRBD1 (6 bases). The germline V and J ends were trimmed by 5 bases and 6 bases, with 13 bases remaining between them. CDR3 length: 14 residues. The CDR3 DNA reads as TGTGCCAGCAGTCCCGACAGGTCTTATGAAAAACTGTTTTTT. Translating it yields CASSPDRSYEKLFF.

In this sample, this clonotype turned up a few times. Here the CDR3 reads CASSQRAGQNTEAFF. CDR3 nucleotides: TGTGCCAGCAGCCAGAGAGCGGGACAAAACACTGAAGCTTTCTTT. The gene calls are TRBV14 and TRBJ1-1; D might be TRBD1 (6 bases). Trimming pared 3 bases from V and 2 bases from J, leaving 13 bases between. Germline loops: CDR1 SGHDN, CDR2 FVKESK. The CDR3 sequence is 15 residues long.

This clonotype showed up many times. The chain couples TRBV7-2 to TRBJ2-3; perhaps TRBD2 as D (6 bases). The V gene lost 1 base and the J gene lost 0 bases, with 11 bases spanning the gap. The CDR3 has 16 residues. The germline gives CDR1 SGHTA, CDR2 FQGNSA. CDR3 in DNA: TGTGCCAGCAGCTTAGTTACGACTAGGAGCACAGATACGCAGTATTTT. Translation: CASSLVTTRSTDTQYF.

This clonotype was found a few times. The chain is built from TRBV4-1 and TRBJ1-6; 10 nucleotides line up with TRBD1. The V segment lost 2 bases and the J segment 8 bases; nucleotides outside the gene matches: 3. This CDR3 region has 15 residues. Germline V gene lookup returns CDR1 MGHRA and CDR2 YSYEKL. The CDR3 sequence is CASSQPGQGYSPLHF. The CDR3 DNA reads TGCGCCAGCAGCCAACCGGGACAGGGGTATTCACCCCTCCACTTT.

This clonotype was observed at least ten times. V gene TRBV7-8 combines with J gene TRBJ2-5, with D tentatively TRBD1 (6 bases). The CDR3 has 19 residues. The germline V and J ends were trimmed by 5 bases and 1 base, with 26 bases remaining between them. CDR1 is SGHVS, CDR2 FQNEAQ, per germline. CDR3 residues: CASSPAGTRYVLSQETQYF. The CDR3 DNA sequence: TGTGCCAGCAGCCCAGCCGGGACACGATATGTCCTGTCCCAAGAGACCCAGTACTTC.

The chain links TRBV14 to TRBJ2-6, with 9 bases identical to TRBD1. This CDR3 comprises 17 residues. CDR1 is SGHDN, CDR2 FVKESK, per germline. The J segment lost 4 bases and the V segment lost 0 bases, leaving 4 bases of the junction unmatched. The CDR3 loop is CASSQDRTGAGANVLTF. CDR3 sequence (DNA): TGTGCCAGCAGCCAAGACCGGACAGGGGCCGGGGCCAACGTCCTGACTTTC.

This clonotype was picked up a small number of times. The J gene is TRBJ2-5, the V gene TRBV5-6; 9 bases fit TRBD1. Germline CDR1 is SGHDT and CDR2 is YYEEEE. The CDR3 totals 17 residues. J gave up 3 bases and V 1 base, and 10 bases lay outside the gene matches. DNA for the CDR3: TGTGCCAGCAGCTTGTCACCCTCTACAGGGGGCGAAGAGACCCAGTACTTC. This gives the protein CASSLSPSTGGEETQYF.

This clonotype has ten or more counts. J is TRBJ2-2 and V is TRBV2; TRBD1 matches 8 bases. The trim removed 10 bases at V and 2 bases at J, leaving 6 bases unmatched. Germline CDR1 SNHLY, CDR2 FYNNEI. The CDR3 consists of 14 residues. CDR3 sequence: CAIGQGTNTGELFF. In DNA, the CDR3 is TGTGCCATCGGACAGGGAACCAACACCGGGGAGCTGTTTTTT.

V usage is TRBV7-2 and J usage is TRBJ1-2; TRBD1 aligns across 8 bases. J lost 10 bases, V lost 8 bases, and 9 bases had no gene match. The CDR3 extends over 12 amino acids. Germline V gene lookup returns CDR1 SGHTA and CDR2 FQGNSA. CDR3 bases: TGTGCCAGCGAATCGACAGGGGCCAACTACACCTTC. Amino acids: CASESTGANYTF.

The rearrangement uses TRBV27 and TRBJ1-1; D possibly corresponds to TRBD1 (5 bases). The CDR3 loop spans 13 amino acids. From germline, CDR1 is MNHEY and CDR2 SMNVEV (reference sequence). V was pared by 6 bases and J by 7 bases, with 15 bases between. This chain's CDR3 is CASRSGGGGEAFF. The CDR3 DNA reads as TGTGCCAGCAGGAGTGGGGGAGGAGGTGAAGCTTTCTTT.

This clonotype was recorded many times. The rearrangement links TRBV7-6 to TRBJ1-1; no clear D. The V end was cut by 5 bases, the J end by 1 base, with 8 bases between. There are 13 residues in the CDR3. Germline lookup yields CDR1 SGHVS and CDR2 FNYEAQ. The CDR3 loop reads CASSPTTNTEAFF. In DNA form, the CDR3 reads TGTGCCAGCAGCCCTACGACGAACACTGAAGCTTTCTTT.

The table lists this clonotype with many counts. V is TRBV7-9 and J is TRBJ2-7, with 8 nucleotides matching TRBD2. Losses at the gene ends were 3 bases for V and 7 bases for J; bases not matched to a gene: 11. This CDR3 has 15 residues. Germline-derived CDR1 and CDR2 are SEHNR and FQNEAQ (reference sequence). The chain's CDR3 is CASSLGAGGLREQYF. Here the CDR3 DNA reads TGTGCCAGCAGCTTGGGGGCGGGGGGCCTGAGGGAGCAGTACTTC. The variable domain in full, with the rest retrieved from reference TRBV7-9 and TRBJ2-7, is DTGVSQNPRHKITKRGQNVTFRCDPISEHNRLYWYRQTLGQGPEFLTYFQNEAQLEKSRLLSDRFSAERPKGSFSTLEIQRTEQGDSAMYLCASSLGAGGLREQYFGPGTRLTVT.

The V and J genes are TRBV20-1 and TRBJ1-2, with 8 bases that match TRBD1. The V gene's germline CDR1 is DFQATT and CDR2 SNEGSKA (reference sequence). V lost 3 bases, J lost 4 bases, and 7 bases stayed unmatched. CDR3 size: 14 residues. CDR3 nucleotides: TGCAGTGCTAGTTGGCAGGGGGCACTCTATGGCTACACCTTC. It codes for CSASWQGALYGYTF.

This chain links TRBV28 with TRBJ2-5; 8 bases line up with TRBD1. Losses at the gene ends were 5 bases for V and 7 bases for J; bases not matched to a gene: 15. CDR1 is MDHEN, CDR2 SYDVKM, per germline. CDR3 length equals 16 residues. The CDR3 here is CASSEDRVAPKGTQYF. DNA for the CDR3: TGTGCCAGCAGTGAGGACAGGGTGGCGCCCAAGGGGACCCAGTACTTC.

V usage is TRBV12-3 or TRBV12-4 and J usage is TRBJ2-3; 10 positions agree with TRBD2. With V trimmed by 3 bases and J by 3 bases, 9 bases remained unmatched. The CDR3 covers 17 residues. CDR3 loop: CASSFGPPGLATDTQYF. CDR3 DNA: TGTGCCAGCAGTTTCGGCCCTCCGGGACTAGCGACAGATACGCAGTATTTT.

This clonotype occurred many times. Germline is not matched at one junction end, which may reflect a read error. CDR3 bases: TGTGCCAGCAGCTTATCCCCTACCTACGAGCAGTACTTC. The encoded protein is CASSLSPTYEQYF. The chain joins TRBV28 to TRBJ2-7, with D uncertain. This CDR3 is built from 13 residues. In germline, CDR1 is MDHEN, CDR2 SYDVKM.

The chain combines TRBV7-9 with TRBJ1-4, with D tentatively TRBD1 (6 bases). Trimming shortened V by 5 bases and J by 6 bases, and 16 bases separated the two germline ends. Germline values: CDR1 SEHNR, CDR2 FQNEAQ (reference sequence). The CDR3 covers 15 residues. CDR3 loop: CASSRVGAGDEKLFF. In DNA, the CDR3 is TGTGCCAGCAGCAGAGTGGGGGCAGGGGATGAAAAACTGTTTTTT.

CDR3 nucleotides: TGTGCCAGCAGCAGGAGCGAGGGGGCCCTTATCCACGAGCAGTACTTC. Translating it yields CASSRSEGALIHEQYF. The rearrangement joins TRBV5-4 to TRBJ2-7; 7 bases align to TRBD1. V was clipped by 4 bases and J by 5 bases; unmatched bases: 15. The CDR3 has 16 residues. CDR1 SGHNT and CDR2 YYREEE come from the germline V gene (reference sequence).

The DNA for the CDR3 is TGTGCCAGCAGCGGAGGGACAGGGGAAGCAGATACGCAGTATTTT. Translated: CASSGGTGEADTQYF. J is TRBJ2-3 and V is TRBV5-5, with 10 bases lining up with TRBD1. CDR3 length: 15 amino acids. V shed 4 bases, J shed 4 bases, and the junction held 6 bases outside the gene matches. Germline CDR1 and CDR2: SGHKS and YYEKEE (reference sequence).

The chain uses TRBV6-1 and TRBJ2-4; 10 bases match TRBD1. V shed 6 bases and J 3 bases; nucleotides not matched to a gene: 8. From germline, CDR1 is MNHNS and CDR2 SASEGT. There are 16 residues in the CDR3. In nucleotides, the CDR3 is TGTGCCAGCAGGCCAGTGGACAGGGGGGACAAAAACATTCAGTACTTC. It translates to CASRPVDRGDKNIQYF.

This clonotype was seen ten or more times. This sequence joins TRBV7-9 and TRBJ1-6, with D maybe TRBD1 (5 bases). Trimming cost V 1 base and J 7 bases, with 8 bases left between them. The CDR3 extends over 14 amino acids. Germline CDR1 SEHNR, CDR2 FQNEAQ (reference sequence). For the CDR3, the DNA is TGTGCCAGCAGCTTAGTCGCAGGGAATTCACCCCTCCACTTT. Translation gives CASSLVAGNSPLHF.

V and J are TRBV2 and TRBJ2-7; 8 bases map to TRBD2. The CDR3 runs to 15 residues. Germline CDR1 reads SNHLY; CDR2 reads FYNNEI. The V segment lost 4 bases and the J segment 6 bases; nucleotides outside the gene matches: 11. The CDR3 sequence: CASSGRASGPREQYF. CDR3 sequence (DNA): TGTGCCAGCAGTGGACGCGCTAGCGGGCCACGCGAGCAGTACTTC.

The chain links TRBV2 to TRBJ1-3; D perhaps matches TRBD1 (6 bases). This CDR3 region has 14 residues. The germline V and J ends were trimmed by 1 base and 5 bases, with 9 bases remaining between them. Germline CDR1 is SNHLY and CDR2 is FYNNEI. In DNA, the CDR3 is TGTGCCAGCAGTGAAGGGACAGAGAGAAACACCATATATTTT. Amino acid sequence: CASSEGTERNTIYF.

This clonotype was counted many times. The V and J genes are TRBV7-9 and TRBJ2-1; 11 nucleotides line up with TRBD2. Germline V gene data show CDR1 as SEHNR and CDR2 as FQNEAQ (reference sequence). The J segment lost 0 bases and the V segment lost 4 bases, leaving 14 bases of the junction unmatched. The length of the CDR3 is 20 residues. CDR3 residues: CASSSEPLLAGGLSYNEQFF. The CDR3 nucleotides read TGTGCCAGCAGCTCCGAACCTCTTCTAGCGGGGGGTCTCTCCTACAATGAGCAGTTCTTC.